The entry that follows covers one T cell receptor (beta chain) sequence. Its antigen is unidentified. Profiled with immunoSEQ multiplex PCR; TCRdb holds only in-frame clones, not every one. The table shows about 61,000 clones, with 86% occurring only once. This record comes from a study of OX40 agonist ivuxolimab in advanced cancers. Study summary: Intravenous ivuxolimab at 0.01 to 10 mg/kg was given to patients every 2 weeks. Findings and caveats of the study: Blood T cells, both CD4+ and CD8+, expanded clonally by week 6 at 0.1 to 3.0 mg/kg. In CD8+ T cells, expanded clones were on average more numerous than in CD4+.

The ends were cut back, 3 bases at V and 0 bases at J, with 12 bases in the middle. The CDR3 extends over 15 amino acids. Germline values: CDR1 GTSNPN, CDR2 SVGIG (reference sequence). Exclusion applied to patients with autoimmune disease history or systemic immunosuppression. This receptor was obtained from an adult with an advanced solid tumor such as melanoma, head and neck, liver or kidney cancer. The chain is built from TRBV30 and TRBJ1-5; D call uncertain. The material sequenced was CD4+ or CD8+ T cells sorted from blood, taken in a trial of the OX40 agonist ivuxolimab. CDR3 nucleotides: TGTGCCTGGAGCGCCCGCTACAGTAGCAATCAGCCCCAGCATTTT. Translation gives CAWSARYSSNQPQHF.